A selection of T cell receptor beta chains follows, all from one sample in a study of blood T cell repertoires in COVID-19. The table came from immunoSEQ multiplex PCR; TCRdb's copy has only in-frame clones and leaves some out. Here the sample spans hundreds of thousands of clones, roughly 88% being singletons. The sample was peripheral blood. These receptors all stem from a woman aged 40 to 50 who had recovered from COVID-19. Each CDR3 is given with its conserved first and last residue. The D gene is left open where the match is weak. A clone size is listed for some rows: how often the clone was seen (once, few, many), or a class if it is expanded.

size | J | D | V | DNA | CDR3
once | TRBJ1-2 | TRBD1 | TRBV6-2/TRBV6-3 | TGTGCCAGCAGTCAGGGGGCCGACATCGGCTACACCTTC | CASSQGADIGYTF
few | TRBJ1-5 | NA | TRBV6-5 | TGTGCCAGCAGTTACTCTGCGGGGGTGCATCAGCCCCAGCATTTT | CASSYSAGVHQPQHF
NA | TRBJ2-5 | NA | TRBV5-1 | TGCGCCAGCAGCCCAAGCCCGGGAGAGACCCAGTACTTC | CASSPSPGETQYF
NA | TRBJ1-2 | TRBD1 | TRBV19 | TGTGCCAGTAACTACAGGGGAGGCTACACCTTC | CASNYRGGYTF
few | TRBJ1-5 | TRBD1 | TRBV3-1/TRBV3-2 | TGTGCCAGTCCTGACCCGGGACAGGCAAGCAATCAGCCCCAGCATTTT | CASPDPGQASNQPQHF
NA | TRBJ2-1 | TRBD2 | TRBV7-9 | TGTGCCAGCAGCCGGGGGGAAGGGAATGAGCAGTTCTTC | CASSRGEGNEQFF
NA | TRBJ2-7 | NA | TRBV5-6 | TGTGCCAGCAGCTTCGACAGCTCCTACGAGCAGTACTTC | CASSFDSSYEQYF
NA | TRBJ2-5 | TRBD2 | TRBV7-3 | TGTGCCAGCAGCTTAAACGCGGGGGGCCCAAGAGAGACCCAGTACTTC | CASSLNAGGPRETQYF
NA | TRBJ2-3 | TRBD1 | TRBV5-1 | TGCGCCAGCAGCTTGATTTCAGGGGGAGCAGATACGCAGTATTTT | CASSLISGGADTQYF
NA | TRBJ1-4 | NA | TRBV18 | TGTGCCAGCTCACCACCGGCAGGGATGAATGAAAAACTGTTTTTT | CASSPPAGMNEKLFF
NA | TRBJ2-7 | TRBD2 | TRBV7-2 | TGTGCCAGCAGCCCGGGGACTAGCGGAACCTACGAGCAGTACTTC | CASSPGTSGTYEQYF
NA | TRBJ2-7 | NA | TRBV5-6 | TGTGCCAGCAGCTTGACGTTCGGCGAGCAGTACTTC | CASSLTFGEQYF
NA | TRBJ2-7 | NA | TRBV9 | TGTGCCAGCAGCCCCTCAGACAGGATCTACGAGCAGTACTTC | CASSPSDRIYEQYF
NA | TRBJ2-7 | NA | TRBV21-1 | TGTGCCAGCAGCCACCGGACTAGCGGGAATAACTACGAGCAGTACTTC | CASSHRTSGNNYEQYF
few | TRBJ2-1 | TRBD1 | TRBV6-5 | TGTGCCAGCAGTAGACAGGGATTTGAGCAGTTCTTC | CASSRQGFEQFF
NA | TRBJ1-2 | NA | TRBV6-2/TRBV6-3 | TGTGCCAGCAGTTACCCCCTCGCAGGGACTCTTGGCTACACCTTC | CASSYPLAGTLGYTF
NA | TRBJ2-7 | TRBD2 | TRBV10-3 | TGTGCCATCAGTGATTCCTTAGCGGGGGGCGGGGAGCAGTACTTC | CAISDSLAGGGEQYF
NA | TRBJ2-3 | NA | TRBV7-8 | TGTGCCAGCAGCTTATTGGCGGGAGATACGCAGTATTTT | CASSLLAGDTQYF
NA | TRBJ2-2 | NA | TRBV14 | TGTGCCAGCAGCCAAGAGGAATCGGGGGTTCGTGCCGGGGAGCTGTTTTTT | CASSQEESGVRAGELFF
NA | TRBJ1-5 | TRBD1 | TRBV19 | TGTGCCAGTAGGTTTGGGACAGTGAGTAATCAGCCCCAGCATTTT | CASRFGTVSNQPQHF
NA | TRBJ2-7 | NA | TRBV24-1 | TGTGCCACCCCTGCAACAGGTAGCTCCTACGAGCAGTACTTC | CATPATGSSYEQYF
NA | TRBJ2-5 | TRBD2 | TRBV11-3 | TGTGCCAGCAGCTTAGTTCGCGGCGGGAGCAGGAAGACCCAGTACTTC | CASSLVRGGSRKTQYF
NA | TRBJ2-2 | TRBD2 | TRBV6-2/TRBV6-3 | TGTGCCAGCAGTCGTGGACTAGCGGGGGGGCAAAGCGGGGAGCTGTTTTTT | CASSRGLAGGQSGELFF
NA | TRBJ1-2 | TRBD1 | TRBV3-1/TRBV3-2 | TGTGCCAGCAGCCAAGCCGGGACAGGGGTTTCACTCTATGGCTACACCTTC | CASSQAGTGVSLYGYTF
NA | TRBJ2-1 | NA | TRBV20-1 | TGCAGTGCGAGGCCCTACAATGAGCAGTTCTTC | CSARPYNEQFF
NA | TRBJ2-3 | NA | TRBV11-3 | TGTGCCAGCAGCTTTTGGGGGGCAGATACGCAGTATTTT | CASSFWGADTQYF
NA | TRBJ2-7 | NA | TRBV7-9 | TGTGCCAGCAGCTTATCGACGACTAGATCGGACGAGGAGCAGTACTTC | CASSLSTTRSDEEQYF
NA | TRBJ2-7 | TRBD2 | TRBV19 | TGTGCCAGTAGTACCGGACTAGCGGGATTAGTTGAGTCCTACGAGCAGTACTTC | CASSTGLAGLVESYEQYF